Presented here are 10 T cell receptor beta chains from one specimen sequenced in a study of radiotherapy plus CTLA-4 blockade in lung cancer. Assay: immunoSEQ multiplex PCR; the TCRdb copy retains only in-frame clones and omits some. The repertoire has about 84,000 clones, roughly 78% of them found once; the top ten carry roughly 13%. The starting material was peripheral blood, obtained from a patient treated with radiotherapy plus ipilimumab. The receptors here all came from a human donor with non-small cell lung cancer that progressed on radiotherapy plus ipilimumab.

This clone is a singleton in its sample. V and J are TRBV28 and TRBJ1-2; perhaps TRBD1 as D (5 bases). The CDR3 is made up of 13 amino acids. V was cut by 5 bases and J by 5 bases, with 12 bases left in between. The germline V gene has CDR1 MDHEN and CDR2 SYDVKM. DNA of the CDR3: TGTGCCAGCAGTCAACCGGGACGGTATGGCTACACCTTC. This translates into CASSQPGRYGYTF.

The chain couples TRBV19 to TRBJ2-7; a weak D match, TRBD1 (5 bases). Germline V gene lookup returns CDR1 LNHDA and CDR2 SQIVND (reference sequence). V was shortened by 2 bases and J by 4 bases, with 6 bases between the two germline ends. CDR3 size: 12 residues. This CDR3 is CASSIPGYEQYF. In nucleotides, the CDR3 is TGTGCCAGTAGTATACCAGGGTACGAGCAGTACTTC.

The J gene is TRBJ2-7, the V gene TRBV10-3, with D possibly TRBD2 on 5 matching bases. The V gene lost 3 bases and the J gene lost 2 bases, with 11 bases spanning the gap. There are 14 residues in the CDR3. Germline V CDR1 and CDR2: ENHRY, SYGVKD. The CDR3: CAISEEGSTYEQYF. CDR3 nucleotides: TGTGCCATCAGTGAAGAAGGGAGCACCTACGAGCAGTACTTC.

The V gene is TRBV6-5, the J gene TRBJ1-6, with D unresolved. CDR1 is MNHEY, CDR2 SVGAGI, per germline. This CDR3 has 16 amino acids. Trimming stripped 2 bases from V and 7 bases from J, with 15 bases between. CDR3 coding DNA: TGTGCCAGCAGTTACGCCTTGGAGGCGGGGAATTCACCCCTCCACTTT. Amino acid sequence: CASSYALEAGNSPLHF.

This chain joins TRBV14 and TRBJ2-3; D might be TRBD1 (6 bases). Trimming stripped 5 bases from V and 6 bases from J, with 15 bases between. The CDR3 covers 14 residues. From germline, CDR1 is SGHDN and CDR2 FVKESK. CDR3 in amino acids: CASSFHKGDDTQYF. CDR3 bases: TGTGCCAGCAGCTTCCACAAGGGGGACGATACGCAGTATTTT.

The chain links TRBV6-6 to TRBJ2-5, with a weak D call TRBD2 (6 bases). CDR1 and CDR2 (germline): MNHNY, SVGAGI (reference sequence). CDR3 size: 13 residues. V was clipped by 5 bases and J by 4 bases, with 11 bases between them. The CDR3 is CASSREIGETQYF. DNA for the CDR3: TGTGCCAGCAGTCGGGAGATAGGAGAGACCCAGTACTTC.

The chain links TRBV4-1 to TRBJ1-2; D unresolved. The germline gives CDR1 MGHRA, CDR2 YSYEKL. The CDR3 length is 13 residues. Trimming removed 4 bases at V and 5 bases at J, with 11 bases between. As DNA, the CDR3 is TGCGCCAGCAGCCCTTGGGAGCAGTATGGCTACACCTTC. Its translation: CASSPWEQYGYTF.

This clone was found a few times. The chain combines TRBV4-2 with TRBJ1-5, with 9 bases fitting TRBD1. This CDR3 contains 18 residues. V gave up 2 bases and J gave up 0 bases; unmatched junction bases: 8. CDR1 is LGHNA, CDR2 YNFKEQ, per germline. CDR3: CASSQLPGDRVSNQPQHF. In nucleotides, the CDR3 is TGTGCCAGCAGCCAACTCCCAGGGGACAGGGTTAGCAATCAGCCCCAGCATTTT.

The rearrangement links TRBV2 to TRBJ2-7, with TRBD1 matching 11 bases. The CDR3 runs 14 residues. The germline V gene has CDR1 SNHLY and CDR2 FYNNEI. V lost 6 bases to trimming and J lost 4 bases; unmatched junction nucleotides: 5. The CDR3: CASSADRGQYEQYF. The DNA of the CDR3 is TGTGCCAGCAGCGCGGACAGGGGGCAGTACGAGCAGTACTTC.

The gene calls are TRBV18 and TRBJ1-5; TRBD1 might be the D (6 bases). The germline V and J ends were trimmed by 4 bases and 0 bases, with 10 bases remaining between them. Germline V lookup: CDR1 KGHSH, CDR2 LQKENI. The CDR3 contains 15 residues. The CDR3 region is CASSHGQLSNQPQHF. DNA for the CDR3: TGTGCCAGCTCACACGGACAGCTTAGCAATCAGCCCCAGCATTTT.